This T cell receptor (beta chain) was retrieved from a study of blood T cell repertoires in COVID-19. Study details: PBMCs, B-cell-depleted T cells, or T cells provided the cDNA or gDNA that made up the material.

Trimming pared 6 bases from V and 0 bases from J, leaving 21 bases between. CDR1 and CDR2 from the germline V gene are ENHRY and SYGVKD. The CDR3 loop spans 19 amino acids. The table came from immunoSEQ multiplex PCR; TCRdb's copy has only in-frame clones and leaves some out. The sample has about 190,000 clones, roughly four fifths seen once; the top ten hold approximately 15%. What was sequenced was peripheral blood. This chain connects TRBV10-3 to TRBJ1-6, with D possibly TRBD1 on 6 matching bases. This sequence was found in a man younger than 45 with active or convalescent COVID-19. In DNA, the CDR3 is TGTGCCATCAGAGAGGACAGCTCTCCTCCTAGCTCCTATAATTCACCCCTCCACTTT. Encoded protein: CAIREDSSPPSSYNSPLHF.